In its sample, the clone carrying this T cell receptor beta chain was seen once. Its antigen is not known. The data were obtained in a study of beta chain features in type 1 diabetes. Regarding the study as a whole: Type 1 diabetes patients had moderately but significantly shorter TCRB CDR3s in all four CD4+ subsets.

The V end was cut by 3 bases, the J end by 8 bases, with 7 bases between. Germline V gene sequence: CDR1 MGHRA, CDR2 YSYEKL. The CDR3 consists of 12 residues. Blood was drawn once from each donor into heparinised tubes. The draws averaged about 0.11 L. Using CD45RO/CCR7/CD25/CD127/CD95/CD27, CD4+ naive, central memory, regulatory and stem cell-like memory cells were sorted. Sequencing targeted expressed TCRB transcripts, as all isolated RNA had been reverse transcribed. TCRdb keeps only in-frame clones here, not all; method: immunoSEQ multiplex PCR. The repertoire holds around 600,000 clones, with approximately 13% as singletons.

The chain carries TRBV4-1 and TRBJ1-4; D is uncertain. The sequenced material came from naive CD4+ T cells from blood. The receptor was derived from a man aged 25 to 40 with type 1 diabetes. The CDR3 reads CASSHLHEKLFF. CDR3 DNA sequence: TGCGCCAGCAGCCATCTTCACGAAAAACTGTTTTTT.